This T cell receptor beta chain came from a study of breast tumors, draining lymph nodes, adjacent tissues. The CDR3 length is 13 residues. V lost 6 bases and J lost 4, with 10 bases in between. Germline values: CDR1 MNHEY, CDR2 SMNVEV (reference sequence). Breast cancer patients provided tissue from their axillary draining lymph nodes. Worth noting for this clonotype: What it binds is unknown.

TCRdb analysed the multiplex PCR reads with MiXCR anew, one entry per CDR3 protein. The table lists around 250,000 distinct CDR3 sequences, about 34% of them singletons, with about 3.9% in the top ten. Whole-study results and caveats: Luminal-like breast cancer showed significantly higher tumor–nontumor repertoire similarity than basal-like. Tumors had less TCR diversity than lymph nodes, more than nontumor tissue.

This receptor was taken from a female donor with breast cancer. Some clones in this sample may be carry-over from other donors' samples. Source material: axillary lymph node tissue. The genes are TRBV27 and TRBJ1-5; no clear D. This CDR3 is CASSRSNNQPQHF. CDR3 coding DNA: TGTGCCAGCAGCCGATCTAATAATCAGCCCCAGCATTTT.